The 32 T cell receptor beta chains below come from one sample, sequenced in a study of T cell responses to AZD1222 COVID-19 vaccine. TCRdb's copy holds only in-frame clones and misses some; the assay was immunoSEQ multiplex PCR. Among 80,000 to 85,000 clones listed, around 93% were seen once. Source: peripheral blood, taken 28 days after the second AZD1222 dose. The receptors come from an adult who received the AZD1222 COVID-19 vaccine.

This clone occurred once. V gene TRBV25-1 combines with J gene TRBJ2-1, with D possibly called TRBD1 or TRBD2 (5 bases each). There are 12 residues in the CDR3. The ends were cut back, 4 bases at V and 10 bases at J, with 11 bases in the middle. Germline loops: CDR1 MGHDK, CDR2 SYGVNS. CDR3 loop: CASSAWDAEQFF. The CDR3 DNA sequence: TGTGCCAGCAGTGCTTGGGACGCCGAGCAGTTCTTC.

This chain joins TRBV6-2 or TRBV6-3 and TRBJ2-3, with unresolved D. Germline CDR1 reads MNHEY; CDR2 reads SVGEGT. CDR3 size: 12 residues. Deletions cut 5 bases from V and 10 bases from J, with 13 bases between. DNA of the CDR3: TGTGCCAGCAGTGCCATAGGACGTGCGCAGTATTTT. Translated: CASSAIGRAQYF.

This rearrangement joins TRBV11-3 to TRBJ2-1, with D unclear. V gave up 0 bases and J gave up 5 bases, with 11 bases separating them. The CDR3 consists of 15 residues. Germline lookup yields CDR1 SGHNT and CDR2 YENEEA. CDR3 sequence: CASSLEPFINNEQFF. The CDR3 DNA is TGTGCCAGCAGCTTAGAGCCCTTTATCAACAATGAGCAGTTCTTC. Complete variable domain (other parts from reference TRBV11-3 and TRBJ2-1): EAGVVQSPRYKIIEKKQPVAFWCNPISGHNTLYWYLQNLGQGPELLIRYENEEAVDDSQLPKDRFSAERLKGVDSTLKIQPAELGDSAVYLCASSLEPFINNEQFFGPGTRLTVL.

The chain links TRBV24-1 to TRBJ2-1; 8 bases line up with TRBD2. The CDR3 is made up of 15 amino acids. Germline values: CDR1 KGHDR, CDR2 SFDVKD. Unmatched junction bases numbered 6, after V lost 3 bases and J lost 6 bases. CDR3 in DNA: TGTGCCACCAGTGATCCTTCCGGGACTAGCAATGAGCAGTTCTTC. It encodes CATSDPSGTSNEQFF.

This clone was found once. J is TRBJ2-3 and V is TRBV24-1, with 13 bases aligning to TRBD2. CDR1 and CDR2 (germline): KGHDR, SFDVKD. The ends lost 7 bases at V and 9 bases at J; junction bases unmatched: 12. The CDR3 loop spans 16 amino acids. The CDR3 sequence is CATSERLAGGRRTQYF. The CDR3 bases are TGTGCCACCAGCGAGAGACTAGCGGGAGGCCGCCGGACGCAGTATTTT.

The chain combines TRBV11-1 with TRBJ2-7, with 7 bases matching TRBD2. The ends lost 5 bases at V and 3 bases at J; junction bases unmatched: 10. The germline V gene has CDR1 SGHAT and CDR2 FQDESV (reference sequence). This CDR3 is 15 amino acids long. CDR3 nucleotides: TGTGCCAGCAGCCTCCTCCGCGGGAGAAACTACGAGCAGTACTTC. Its translation: CASSLLRGRNYEQYF.

The V call is TRBV27, the J call TRBJ1-5; 7 bases are shared with TRBD1. The CDR3 covers 13 residues. Germline CDR1 is MNHEY and CDR2 is SMNVEV (reference sequence). V trimming: 5 bases; J trimming: 7 bases; junction bases outside the gene matches: 5. The CDR3 protein is CASSQWDSQPQHF. The DNA of the CDR3 is TGTGCCAGCAGTCAATGGGACAGCCAGCCCCAGCATTTT.

This clone occurred many times. The sample contains more than one DNA sequence encoding this CDR3. The rearrangement joins TRBV7-9 to TRBJ2-7; TRBD1 matches 9 bases. Germline-derived CDR1 and CDR2 are SEHNR and FQNEAQ (reference sequence). V lost 7 bases to trimming and J lost 3 bases; unmatched junction nucleotides: 7. This CDR3 has 14 amino acids. CDR3 loop: CASNTGTGLYEQYF. Here the CDR3 DNA reads TGTGCCAGCAACACGGGGACAGGGCTCTACGAGCAGTACTTC.

The count of this clone is one. The chain is built from TRBV28 and TRBJ1-6, with a weak D call TRBD1 (6 bases). Deletions cut 8 bases from V and 7 bases from J, with 18 bases between. CDR3 length equals 15 residues. CDR1 and CDR2 from the germline V gene are MDHEN and SYDVKM. The CDR3 coding sequence is TGTGCCAGCGGAAGAGGGGGGGCGCCCAATTCACCCCTCCACTTT. Residues: CASGRGGAPNSPLHF.

The chain couples TRBV19 to TRBJ2-1; D is ambiguous. The length of the CDR3 is 13 residues. V lost 3 bases and J 5 bases, leaving 8 bases between the germline ends. CDR1 is LNHDA, CDR2 SQIVND, per germline (reference sequence). As DNA, the CDR3 is TGTGCCAGTAGTATTACCTTTAACAATGAGCAGTTCTTC. Protein sequence: CASSITFNNEQFF.

This chain joins TRBV10-3 and TRBJ1-5; D unclear. Germline CDR1 and CDR2: ENHRY and SYGVKD. Trimming stripped 4 bases from V and 1 base from J, with 8 bases between. The CDR3 consists of 14 residues. CDR3 region: CAISVLGSNQPQHF. CDR3 coding DNA: TGTGCCATCAGTGTATTGGGGAGCAATCAGCCCCAGCATTTT.

The rearrangement links TRBV20-1 to TRBJ2-7; D possibly matches TRBD1 or TRBD2 (6 bases each). This CDR3 has 11 residues. Trimming shortened V by 3 bases and J by 5 bases, and 8 bases separated the two germline ends. Germline V CDR1 and CDR2: DFQATT, SNEGSKA (reference sequence). This CDR3 is CSARGGNEQYF. The CDR3 nucleotides read TGCAGTGCTAGGGGGGGCAACGAGCAGTACTTC.

The table lists this clone with a count of one. The rearrangement joins TRBV6-2 or TRBV6-3 to TRBJ2-5; D possibly corresponds to TRBD2 (5 bases). Looked up from germline, CDR1 is MNHEY and CDR2 is SVGEGT. Between the trimmed V and J ends, which lost 4 bases and 4 bases, there was a span of 19 bases. The CDR3 length is 16 residues. CDR3 sequence (DNA): TGTGCCAGCAGTTCCGACCCTGGACTGGGCCGAGAGACCCAGTACTTC. This codes for CASSSDPGLGRETQYF.

V gene TRBV7-8 combines with J gene TRBJ2-7; TRBD2 matches 7 bases. The CDR3 is 12 residues long. Germline-derived CDR1 and CDR2 are SGHVS and FQNEAQ. Germline trimming cut 4 bases from V and 7 bases from J; bases unmatched to any gene: 4. The CDR3 DNA follows: TGTGCCAGCAGCTCCGCCGGGAGGGAGCAGTACTTC. The encoded protein is CASSSAGREQYF.

The chain is built from TRBV27 and TRBJ2-2; D uncertain. This CDR3 is built from 13 residues. Germline V gene sequence: CDR1 MNHEY, CDR2 SMNVEV (reference sequence). Trimming shortened V by 2 bases and J by 8 bases, and 9 bases separated the two germline ends. DNA for the CDR3: TGTGCCAGCAGTTTAGGGCTGTGGGGGGAGCTGTTTTTT. This sequence encodes CASSLGLWGELFF.

The chain recombines TRBV7-3 with TRBJ2-2, with 7 positions matching TRBD1. V was clipped by 6 bases and J by 6 bases; unmatched bases: 4. Germline V gives CDR1 SGHTA, CDR2 FQGTGA. This CDR3 contains 13 residues. CDR3 sequence (DNA): TGTGCCAGCAGGGCTACAGGGGCCGGGGAGCTGTTTTTT. Amino acid sequence: CASRATGAGELFF.

V is TRBV2 and J is TRBJ2-5; 7 bases match TRBD1. V gave up 1 base and J gave up 4 bases; unmatched junction bases: 3. Germline loops: CDR1 SNHLY, CDR2 FYNNEI. This CDR3 is built from 14 residues. The CDR3 coding sequence is TGTGCCAGCAGTGAAGTGACAGGGAGAGAGACCCAGTACTTC. Residues: CASSEVTGRETQYF.

V and J are TRBV6-2 or TRBV6-3 and TRBJ2-2; 8 bases line up with TRBD1. Germline V lookup: CDR1 MNHEY, CDR2 SVGEGT. Germline trimming cut 3 bases from V and 2 bases from J; bases unmatched to any gene: 5. The CDR3 has 16 residues. For the CDR3, the DNA is TGTGCCAGCAGTTATCGGCAGGGGGCCAACACCGGGGAGCTGTTTTTT. Protein: CASSYRQGANTGELFF.

V gene TRBV3-1 (or the pseudogene TRBV3-2) combines with J gene TRBJ2-1; 11 nucleotides match TRBD2. Germline CDR1 is LGHDT and CDR2 is YNNKEL (reference sequence). The ends lost 5 bases at V and 0 bases at J; junction bases unmatched: 3. The CDR3 covers 16 residues. The CDR3 protein is CASSSGLAGSYNEQFF. As DNA, the CDR3 is TGTGCCAGCAGCTCCGGACTAGCGGGCTCCTACAATGAGCAGTTCTTC.

The V and J genes are TRBV24-1 and TRBJ2-7; D may correspond to TRBD1 or TRBD2 (5 bases each). The CDR3 length is 17 residues. Trimming stripped 3 bases from V and 3 bases from J, with 20 bases between. CDR1 is KGHDR and CDR2 is SFDVKD in the germline V gene. CDR3 sequence (DNA): TGTGCCACCAGTGATAAGGCTTGGGGACCCTCCCTCTACGAGCAGTACTTC. Protein product: CATSDKAWGPSLYEQYF.

J is TRBJ1-5 and V is TRBV28; TRBD1 might be the D (5 bases). The germline gives CDR1 MDHEN, CDR2 SYDVKM. This CDR3 contains 15 residues. Trimming left V 3 bases short and J 5 bases short, with 14 bases between. CDR3 loop: CASSFLGGKDQPQHF. The CDR3 coding sequence is TGTGCCAGCAGTTTTTTGGGGGGAAAGGATCAGCCCCAGCATTTT.

The chain's CDR3 is CASSPTSMGKNIQYF. For the CDR3, the DNA is TGTGCCAGCAGCCCGACCTCTATGGGCAAAAACATTCAGTACTTC. The chain combines TRBV7-2 with TRBJ2-4, with no clear D. This CDR3 has 15 residues. Germline-derived CDR1 and CDR2 are SGHTA and FQGNSA. V was cut by 5 bases and J by 3 bases, with 14 bases left in between. Supplemented by reference TRBV7-2 and TRBJ2-4, the full variable domain reads GAGVSQSPSNKVTEKGKDVELRCDPISGHTALYWYRQSLGQGLEFLIYFQGNSAPDKSGLPSDRFSAERTGGSVSTLTIQRTQQEDSAVYLCASSPTSMGKNIQYFGAGTRLSVL.

This rearrangement joins TRBV7-9 to TRBJ1-1, with unresolved D. The germline CDR1 and CDR2 sequences are SEHNR and FQNEAQ (reference sequence). The germline V and J ends were trimmed by 1 base and 6 bases, with 9 bases remaining between them. There are 13 residues in the CDR3. CDR3 sequence reads: CASSLGGLAEAFF. Here the CDR3 DNA reads TGTGCCAGCAGCTTAGGAGGGTTGGCTGAAGCTTTCTTT.

This chain joins TRBV13 and TRBJ2-1; 8 bases align to TRBD1. Germline values: CDR1 PRHDT, CDR2 FYEKMQ (reference sequence). Trimming cost V 5 bases and J 8 bases; bases outside gene matches: 5. This CDR3 region has 13 residues. Here the CDR3 reads CASSNTRGHEQFF. As DNA, the CDR3 is TGTGCCAGCAGCAACACCAGGGGGCATGAGCAGTTCTTC. The full variable domain, with the rest looked up from reference TRBV13 and TRBJ2-1, is AAGVIQSPRHLIKEKRETATLKCYPIPRHDTVYWYQQGPGQDPQFLISFYEKMQSDKGSIPDRFSAQQFSDYHSELNMSSLELGDSALYFCASSNTRGHEQFFGPGTRLTVL.

The gene calls are TRBV5-4 and TRBJ2-3; TRBD2 matches at 8 bases. Trimming at V came to 6 bases and at J to 6 bases, leaving 9 bases not matched to a gene. Germline V gives CDR1 SGHNT, CDR2 YYREEE (reference sequence). The length of the CDR3 is 14 residues. The CDR3 protein is CASKNGRASDTQYF. CDR3 nucleotides: TGTGCCAGCAAGAACGGGAGGGCCTCGGATACGCAGTATTTT.

The rearrangement joins TRBV20-1 to TRBJ2-3; 7 nucleotides align to TRBD2. In germline, CDR1 is DFQATT, CDR2 SNEGSKA (reference sequence). After removal of 6 bases from V and 3 bases from J, the junction contained 9 bases not matched to a gene. The CDR3 totals 14 residues. In DNA form, the CDR3 reads TGCAGTGCCAGTCTTGCGGGAGTAACAGATACGCAGTATTTT. Translation: CSASLAGVTDTQYF.

The CDR3 loop reads CASSLALTSQGLLDEQYF. In nucleotides, the CDR3 is TGTGCCAGCAGTCTAGCGTTAACCTCCCAGGGTCTTCTCGACGAGCAGTACTTC. This sequence joins TRBV28 and TRBJ2-7; a possible D gene is TRBD2 (6 bases). The V and J ends lost 5 bases and 5 bases respectively, with 28 bases between them. This CDR3 spans 18 amino acids. Germline CDR1 MDHEN, CDR2 SYDVKM.

The V call is TRBV9, the J call TRBJ2-7; unclear D gene. CDR1 and CDR2 from the germline V gene are SGDLS and YYNGEE. V lost 1 base to trimming and J lost 2 bases, with 10 bases between them. The CDR3 totals 14 residues. The CDR3 DNA is TGTGCCAGCAGCGTACGAACAGAAGCCTACGAGCAGTACTTC. Translated, it gives CASSVRTEAYEQYF.

This clone has only one observation. V and J are TRBV5-1 and TRBJ2-6; D possibly corresponds to TRBD1 (5 bases). The germline V gene has CDR1 SGHRS and CDR2 YFSETQ. This CDR3 comprises 15 residues. V shed 3 bases and J shed 2 bases, with 9 bases lying between them. The CDR3 protein is CASSSSDTGANVLTF. The CDR3 region has the DNA TGCGCCAGCAGCTCCTCGGACACTGGGGCCAACGTCCTGACTTTC.

The rearrangement links TRBV9 to TRBJ2-1, with 7 bases aligning to TRBD2. Trimming took 2 bases from V and 6 from J; bases not matched to a gene: 14. The CDR3 is made up of 17 amino acids. From germline, CDR1 is SGDLS and CDR2 YYNGEE. The CDR3 region is CASSVGLGTTRGNEQFF. CDR3 bases: TGTGCCAGCAGCGTCGGCCTTGGGACTACCCGCGGCAATGAGCAGTTCTTC.

The V gene is TRBV7-9, the J gene TRBJ2-5, with a possible D match to TRBD1 (5 bases). The CDR3 contains 15 residues. V gave up 1 base and J gave up 2 bases, with 11 bases separating them. Germline lookup yields CDR1 SEHNR and CDR2 FQNEAQ (reference sequence). CDR3 sequence reads: CASSLGAGMQETQYF. The CDR3 DNA is TGTGCCAGCAGCTTAGGCGCAGGGATGCAAGAGACCCAGTACTTC.

The rearrangement uses TRBV15 and TRBJ2-7, with D uncertain. CDR1 and CDR2 from the germline V gene are LNHNV and YYDKDF (reference sequence). The V end lost 2 bases, the J end lost 7 bases, and 9 bases lay between the germline ends. The CDR3 runs 12 residues. CDR3 nucleotide sequence: TGTGCCACCAGCAGAAATACTCATGAGCAGTACTTC. Amino acids: CATSRNTHEQYF.